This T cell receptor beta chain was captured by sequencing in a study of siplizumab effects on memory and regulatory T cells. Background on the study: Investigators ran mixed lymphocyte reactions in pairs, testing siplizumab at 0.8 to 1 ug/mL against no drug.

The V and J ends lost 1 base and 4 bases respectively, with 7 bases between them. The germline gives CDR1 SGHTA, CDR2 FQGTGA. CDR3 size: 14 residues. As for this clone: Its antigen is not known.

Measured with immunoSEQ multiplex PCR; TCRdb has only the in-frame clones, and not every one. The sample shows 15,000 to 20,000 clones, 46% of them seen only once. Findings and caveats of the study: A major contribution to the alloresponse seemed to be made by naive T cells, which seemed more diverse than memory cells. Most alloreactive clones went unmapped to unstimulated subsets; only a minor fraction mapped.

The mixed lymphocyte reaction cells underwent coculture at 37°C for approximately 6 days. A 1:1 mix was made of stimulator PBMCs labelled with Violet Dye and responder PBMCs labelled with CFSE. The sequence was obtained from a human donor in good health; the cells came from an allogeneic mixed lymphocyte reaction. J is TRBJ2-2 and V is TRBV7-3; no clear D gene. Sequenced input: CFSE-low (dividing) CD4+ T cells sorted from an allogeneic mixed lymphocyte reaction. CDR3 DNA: TGTGCCAGCAGCTTAATGTCAGTCACCGGGGAGCTGTTTTTT. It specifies CASSLMSVTGELFF.